This T cell receptor (beta chain) was observed in a study of cytomegalovirus exposure and HLA in healthy donors. The CDR3 sequence is 14 residues long. The ends were cut back, 1 base at V and 1 base at J, with 8 bases in the middle. In germline, CDR1 is SGHRS, CDR2 YFSETQ. Both 60 Vbeta primers and 13 Jbeta primers went into the PCR. Repertoires were generated with immunoSEQ multiplex PCR, while TCRdb's copy carries only in-frame clones and drops some. The data contain 75,000 to 90,000 clones, about 85% of them seen just once; the ten biggest clones take up less than 8%. This chain joins TRBV5-1 and TRBJ1-1; TRBD1 might be the D (6 bases). This sequence originates from a man aged 35 to 55 in good health and CMV-seropositive. Material: PBMCs. The CDR3 region is CASSLIQGNTEAFF. The CDR3 DNA sequence: TGCGCCAGCAGCTTGATACAGGGGAACACTGAAGCTTTCTTT.